This is a list of T cell receptor beta chains from one sample in a study of OX40 agonist ivuxolimab in advanced cancers. Sequenced by immunoSEQ multiplex PCR; TCRdb stores in-frame clones only, minus some. Of 20,000 to 25,000 clones listed, under 95% are singletons. The input for sequencing was CD4+ or CD8+ T cells sorted from blood, taken in a trial of the OX40 agonist ivuxolimab. The source of these receptors is an adult with an advanced solid tumor such as melanoma, head and neck, liver or kidney cancer. Each CDR3 is given with its conserved first and last residue. The D gene is left open where the match is weak. Clone size, where shown, is once, few, many, or a class for clones that have expanded.

clone_size,j_call,v_call,cdr3_length,d_call,cdr3_aa,cdr3_nt
NA,TRBJ2-7,TRBV5-5,14,NA,CASSPDGNSYEQYF,TGTGCCAGCAGCCCGGACGGGAACTCCTACGAGCAGTACTTC
NA,TRBJ1-2,TRBV13,15,NA,CASSSTQGGNYGYTF,TGTGCCAGCAGTTCCACTCAGGGCGGTAACTATGGCTACACCTTC
few,TRBJ2-7,TRBV19,13,NA,CATTGTNRYEQYF,TGTGCCACAACCGGGACAAATAGGTACGAGCAGTACTTC
NA,TRBJ2-5,TRBV9,13,NA,CASSVVGAETQYF,TGTGCCAGCAGCGTTGTGGGCGCAGAGACCCAGTACTTC
NA,TRBJ2-3,TRBV7-9,16,NA,CASSLTSSGGTDTQYF,TGTGCCAGCAGCTTAACCTCGAGTGGTGGCACAGATACGCAGTATTTT
NA,TRBJ1-2,TRBV29-1,13,NA,CSVPPGGAGGYTF,TGCAGCGTCCCCCCGGGGGGGGCGGGTGGCTACACCTTC
NA,TRBJ2-3,TRBV4-1,17,NA,CASSPAIRYGDTDTQYF,TGCGCCAGCAGCCCAGCGATTCGCTACGGGGACACAGATACGCAGTATTTT
NA,TRBJ2-7,TRBV7-2,14,NA,CASSLGSATYEQYF,TGTGCCAGCAGCTTAGGGTCAGCCACCTACGAGCAGTACTTC
NA,TRBJ2-7,TRBV18,15,NA,CASSTTGDPSYEQYF,TGTGCCAGCTCAACAACAGGTGACCCCTCCTACGAGCAGTACTTC
NA,TRBJ2-2,TRBV9,15,NA,CASTPHPGATGELFF,TGTGCCAGCACCCCACACCCAGGGGCAACCGGGGAGCTGTTTTTT
few,TRBJ2-4,TRBV7-8,16,TRBD2,CASSPWTSGHKNIQYF,TGTGCCAGCAGCCCGTGGACTAGCGGGCATAAAAACATTCAGTACTTC